These 2 T cell receptor beta chains were sequenced from one sample in a study of metastatic and nonmetastatic thyroid tumors. Ahead of thyroid surgery, no patient had received treatment of any kind. TCRdb recomputed clones from the PCR reads via MiXCR. The sample has about 59,000 clones, 15% to 20% seen once. Sequencing was performed on blood. These receptors were collected from a male donor with papillary thyroid cancer or a benign thyroid nodule (not recorded which). Some clones in this sample may be carry-over from other donors' samples.

Many counts were recorded for this clone. The chain recombines TRBV6-5 with TRBJ2-3; TRBD1 aligns across 9 bases. Germline V CDR1 and CDR2: MNHEY, SVGAGI. Germline trimming cut 6 bases from V and 2 bases from J; bases unmatched to any gene: 15. This CDR3 has 18 amino acids. The CDR3 reads CASSRTGGTGRFTDTQYF. CDR3 DNA: TGTGCCAGCAGCCGCACAGGCGGGACAGGGAGGTTCACAGATACGCAGTATTTT.

The chain uses TRBV30 and TRBJ1-1, with unresolved D. The V gene lost 5 bases and the J gene lost 9 bases, with 19 bases spanning the gap. Germline V gene lookup returns CDR1 GTSNPN and CDR2 SVGIG (reference sequence). This CDR3 is built from 13 residues. As DNA, the CDR3 is TGTGCCTGGGTCCCCGGCCTGAGGACTAAAGCTTTCTTT. This encodes CAWVPGLRTKAFF.